The sequence of this T cell receptor beta chain was determined in a study of Graves' ophthalmopathy and Graves' hyperthyroidism. Using RNA transcripts, the TCR beta CDR3 regions were amplified. Scientists carried out first-round RT-PCR using HTBI primers and then a second-round multiplex PCR. TCRdb re-derived calls from the multiplex PCR reads in MiXCR, one entry per CDR3 protein. Among hundreds of thousands of distinct CDR3 sequences listed, 20% to 25% were seen once. Per the germline V gene, CDR1 is MDHEN and CDR2 is SYDVKM. V was clipped by 6 bases and J by 4 bases, with 16 bases between them. The CDR3 spans 15 residues.

This chain connects TRBV28 to TRBJ1-3; D not certain. Sequenced material: peripheral blood. The source is a woman in her forties or fifties with Graves' ophthalmopathy. CDR3 protein: CASSPPRSPGNTIYF. CDR3 sequence (DNA): TGTGCCAGCAGCCCGCCGCGCAGCCCCGGAAACACCATATATTTT. Looking up the rest from reference TRBV28 and TRBJ1-3 gives the full variable domain: DVKVTQSSRYLVKRTGEKVFLECVQDMDHENMFWYRQDPGLGLRLIYFSYDVKMKEKGDIPEGYSVSREKKERFSLILESASTNQTSMYLCASSPPRSPGNTIYFGEGSWLTVV.